One and the same sample provided the 4 T cell receptor beta chains below, sequenced in a study of blood T cell repertoires in COVID-19. Assay: immunoSEQ multiplex PCR; the TCRdb copy retains only in-frame clones and omits some. The sample shows roughly 160,000 clones, less than 85% of them seen only once. Sequencing was performed on peripheral blood. Source of these receptors: a woman older than 75 with acute or convalescent COVID-19.

This sequence joins TRBV7-9 and TRBJ2-7, with D perhaps matching TRBD2 (6 bases). V shed 2 bases and J shed 6 bases, with 14 bases lying between them. The CDR3 is 14 residues long. CDR1 and CDR2 (germline): SEHNR, FQNEAQ (reference sequence). CDR3 nucleotide sequence: TGTGCCAGCAGCTTAATGACGGGAGTCAGCGAGCAGTACTTC. It encodes CASSLMTGVSEQYF.

In DNA, the CDR3 is TGTGCCAGCTCACCAGCGGGAGTGGTTCACAATGAGCAGTTCTTC. This encodes CASSPAGVVHNEQFF. V and J are TRBV18 and TRBJ2-1, with TRBD2 identical over 7 bases. The V gene end was trimmed by 2 bases and the J gene end by 5 bases; junction bases not matched to a gene: 6. The CDR3 covers 15 residues. Germline V lookup: CDR1 KGHSH, CDR2 LQKENI. The variable domain in full, completed from reference TRBV18 and TRBJ2-1, reads NAGVMQNPRHLVRRRGQEARLRCSPMKGHSHVYWYRQLPEEGLKFMVYLQKENIIDESGMPKERFSAEFPKEGPSILRIQQVVRGDSAAYFCASSPAGVVHNEQFFGPGTRLTVL.

The chain combines TRBV29-1 with TRBJ2-1; 9 nucleotides match TRBD2. Germline CDR1 is SQVTM and CDR2 is ANQGSEA. V lost 2 bases to trimming and J lost 1 base; unmatched junction nucleotides: 6. The CDR3 contains 16 residues. CDR3 in amino acids: CSVENSGSLSYNEQFF. The CDR3 DNA reads as TGCAGCGTTGAAAATAGCGGGAGCTTATCCTACAATGAGCAGTTCTTC.

The V and J genes are TRBV7-6 and TRBJ1-3; D may be TRBD1 (6 bases). V lost 1 base and J lost 4, with 17 bases in between. The CDR3 covers 17 residues. CDR1 is SGHVS, CDR2 FNYEAQ, per germline. CDR3 nucleotide sequence: TGTGCCAGCAGCTTAGGGATGGCCGGGACAACGGGAAACACCATATATTTT. The encoded protein is CASSLGMAGTTGNTIYF.